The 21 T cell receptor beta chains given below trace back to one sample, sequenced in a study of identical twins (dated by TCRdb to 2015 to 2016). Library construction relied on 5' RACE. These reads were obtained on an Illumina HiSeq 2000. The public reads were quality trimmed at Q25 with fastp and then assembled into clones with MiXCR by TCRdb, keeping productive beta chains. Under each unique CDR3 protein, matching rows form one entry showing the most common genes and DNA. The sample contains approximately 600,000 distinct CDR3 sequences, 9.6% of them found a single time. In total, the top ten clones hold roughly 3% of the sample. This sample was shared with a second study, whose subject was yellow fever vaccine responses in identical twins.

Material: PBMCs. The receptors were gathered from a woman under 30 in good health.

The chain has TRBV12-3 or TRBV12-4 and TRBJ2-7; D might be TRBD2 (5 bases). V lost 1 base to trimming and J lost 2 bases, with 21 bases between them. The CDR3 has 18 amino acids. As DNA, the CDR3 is TGTGCCAGCAGTTTAGGCTTCGGTGGGGAGTACGACCCCTACGAGCAGTACTTC. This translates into CASSLGFGGEYDPYEQYF.

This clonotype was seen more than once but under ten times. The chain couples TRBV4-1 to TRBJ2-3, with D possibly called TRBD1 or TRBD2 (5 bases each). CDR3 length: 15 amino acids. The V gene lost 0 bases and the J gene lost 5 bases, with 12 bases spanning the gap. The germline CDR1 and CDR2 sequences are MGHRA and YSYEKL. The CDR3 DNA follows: TGCGCCAGCAGCCAAGAAGGGCGAGGGGAAGATACGCAGTATTTT. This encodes CASSQEGRGEDTQYF.

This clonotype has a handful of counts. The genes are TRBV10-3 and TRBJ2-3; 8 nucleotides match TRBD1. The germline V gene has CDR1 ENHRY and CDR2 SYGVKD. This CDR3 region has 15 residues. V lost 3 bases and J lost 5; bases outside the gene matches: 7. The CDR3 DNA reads TGTGCCATCAGTGATCAGGCAGGGGGCTTAGATACGCAGTATTTT. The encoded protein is CAISDQAGGLDTQYF.

The CDR3 sequence: CASAGSYTGSSYNEQFF. CDR3 DNA: TGTGCCAGCGCAGGGTCGTATACGGGGTCCTCCTACAATGAGCAGTTCTTC. The chain links TRBV6-1 to TRBJ2-1; D is tentatively TRBD1 or TRBD2 (5 bases each). The CDR3 has 17 residues. Trimming removed 8 bases from V and 0 bases from J, with 20 bases in between. Germline V gives CDR1 MNHNS, CDR2 SASEGT.

In DNA form, the CDR3 reads TGTGCCAGCTCCAAGGGGGTGAACGAGCAGTACTTC. The encoded protein is CASSKGVNEQYF. V gene TRBV18 combines with J gene TRBJ2-7; tentatively, D is TRBD1 (6 bases). The CDR3 has 12 amino acids. Trimming took 6 bases from V and 5 from J, leaving 11 bases between them. CDR1 is KGHSH and CDR2 is LQKENI in the germline V gene.

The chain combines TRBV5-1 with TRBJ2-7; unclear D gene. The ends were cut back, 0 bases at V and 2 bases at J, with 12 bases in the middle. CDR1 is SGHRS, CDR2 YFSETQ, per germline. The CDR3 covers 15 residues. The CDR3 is CASSLGGKSTYEQYF. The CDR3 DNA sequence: TGCGCCAGCAGCTTGGGGGGAAAATCAACCTACGAGCAGTACTTC.

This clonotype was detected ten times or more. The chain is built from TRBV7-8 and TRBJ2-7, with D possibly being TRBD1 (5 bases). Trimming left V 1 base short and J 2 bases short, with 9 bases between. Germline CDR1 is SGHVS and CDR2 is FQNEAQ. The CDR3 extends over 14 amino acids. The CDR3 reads CASSLGRATYEQYF. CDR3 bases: TGTGCCAGCAGCTTAGGCAGGGCCACCTACGAGCAGTACTTC.

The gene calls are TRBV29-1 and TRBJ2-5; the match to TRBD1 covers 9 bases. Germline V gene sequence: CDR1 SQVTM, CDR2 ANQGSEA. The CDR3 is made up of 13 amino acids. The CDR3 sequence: CSAGTGTQETQYF. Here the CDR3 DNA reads TGCAGTGCCGGGACAGGGACTCAAGAGACCCAGTACTTC.

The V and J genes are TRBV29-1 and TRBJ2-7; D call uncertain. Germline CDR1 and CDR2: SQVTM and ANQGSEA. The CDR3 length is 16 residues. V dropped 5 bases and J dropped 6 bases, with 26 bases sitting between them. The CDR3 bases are TGCAGCGTTCGGACCCGGCTGACCTTGTCGAATGGCGAGCAGTACTTC. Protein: CSVRTRLTLSNGEQYF.

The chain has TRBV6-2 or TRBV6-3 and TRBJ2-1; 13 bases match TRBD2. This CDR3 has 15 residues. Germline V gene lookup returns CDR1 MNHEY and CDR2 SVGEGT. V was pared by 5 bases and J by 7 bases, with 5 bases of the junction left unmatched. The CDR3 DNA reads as TGTGCCAGCAGTAGACCGGGACTAGCGGGAAATGAGCAGTTCTTC. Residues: CASSRPGLAGNEQFF.

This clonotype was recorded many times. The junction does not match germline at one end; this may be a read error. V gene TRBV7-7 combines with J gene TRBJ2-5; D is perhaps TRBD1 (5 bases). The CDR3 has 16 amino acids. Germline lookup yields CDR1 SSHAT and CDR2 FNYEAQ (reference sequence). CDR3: CASSTGRVPNGETQYF. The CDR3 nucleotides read TGTGCTAGCAGTACAGGCAGGGTACCAAACGGGGAGACCCAGTACTTC.

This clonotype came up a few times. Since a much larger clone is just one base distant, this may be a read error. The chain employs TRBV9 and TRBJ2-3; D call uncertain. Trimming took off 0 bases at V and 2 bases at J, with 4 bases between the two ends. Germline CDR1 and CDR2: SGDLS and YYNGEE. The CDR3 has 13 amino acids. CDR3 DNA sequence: TGTGCCAGCAGCGTAGGGGTCACAGATACGCAGTATTTT. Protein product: CASSVGVTDTQYF.

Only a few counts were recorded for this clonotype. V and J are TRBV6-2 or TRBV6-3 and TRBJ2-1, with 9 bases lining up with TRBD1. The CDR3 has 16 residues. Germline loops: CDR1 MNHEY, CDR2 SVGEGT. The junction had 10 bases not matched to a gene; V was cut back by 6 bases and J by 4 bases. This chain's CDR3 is CASSRTAGTGYNEQFF. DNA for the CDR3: TGTGCCAGCAGCCGAACCGCCGGGACAGGGTACAATGAGCAGTTCTTC.

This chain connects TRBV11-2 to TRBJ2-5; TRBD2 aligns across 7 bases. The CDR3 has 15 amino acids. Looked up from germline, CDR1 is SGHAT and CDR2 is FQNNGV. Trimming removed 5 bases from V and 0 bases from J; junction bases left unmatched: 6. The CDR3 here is CASSTLGGNQETQYF. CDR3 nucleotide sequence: TGTGCCAGCAGCACCCTGGGGGGGAACCAAGAGACCCAGTACTTC.

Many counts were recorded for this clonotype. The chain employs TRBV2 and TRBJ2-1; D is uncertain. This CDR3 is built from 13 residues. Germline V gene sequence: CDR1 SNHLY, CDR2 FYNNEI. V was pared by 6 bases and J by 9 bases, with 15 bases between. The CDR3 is CASSRLGGTEQFF. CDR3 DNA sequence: TGTGCCAGCAGCCGCCTTGGCGGTACTGAGCAGTTCTTC.

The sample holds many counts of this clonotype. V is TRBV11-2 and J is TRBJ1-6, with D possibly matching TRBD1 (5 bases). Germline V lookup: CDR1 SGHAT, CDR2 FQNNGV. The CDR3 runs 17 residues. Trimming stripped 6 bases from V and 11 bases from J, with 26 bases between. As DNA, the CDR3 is TGTGCCAGCAGTCCTAGGGTGCAGGGCCTTGGGGGGACACCCCTCCACTTT. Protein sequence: CASSPRVQGLGGTPLHF. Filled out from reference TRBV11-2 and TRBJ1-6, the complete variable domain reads EAGVAQSPRYKIIEKRQSVAFWCNPISGHATLYWYQQILGQGPKLLIQFQNNGVVDDSQLPKDRFSAERLKGVDSTLKIQPAKLEDSAVYLCASSPRVQGLGGTPLHFGNGTRLTVT.

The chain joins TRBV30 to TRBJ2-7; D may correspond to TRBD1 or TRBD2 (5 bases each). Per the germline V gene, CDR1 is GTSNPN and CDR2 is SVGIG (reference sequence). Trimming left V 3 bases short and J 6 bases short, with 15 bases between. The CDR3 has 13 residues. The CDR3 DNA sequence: TGTGCCTGGAGGGGGGACGGGCCGGGCGAGCAGTACTTC. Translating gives CAWRGDGPGEQYF.

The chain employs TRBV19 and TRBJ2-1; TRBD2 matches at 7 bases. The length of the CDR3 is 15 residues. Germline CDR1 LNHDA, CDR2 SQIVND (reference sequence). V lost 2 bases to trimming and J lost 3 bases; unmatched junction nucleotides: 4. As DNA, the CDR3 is TGTGCCAGTAGTATATCGGCGGGGGACTACAATGAGCAGTTCTTC. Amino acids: CASSISAGDYNEQFF.

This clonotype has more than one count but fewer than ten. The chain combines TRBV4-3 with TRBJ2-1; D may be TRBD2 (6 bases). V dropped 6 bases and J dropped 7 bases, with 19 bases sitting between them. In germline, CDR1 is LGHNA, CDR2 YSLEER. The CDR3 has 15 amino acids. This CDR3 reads CASRIAEMNGNEQFF. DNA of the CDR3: TGCGCCAGCAGGATAGCGGAGATGAATGGGAATGAGCAGTTCTTC.

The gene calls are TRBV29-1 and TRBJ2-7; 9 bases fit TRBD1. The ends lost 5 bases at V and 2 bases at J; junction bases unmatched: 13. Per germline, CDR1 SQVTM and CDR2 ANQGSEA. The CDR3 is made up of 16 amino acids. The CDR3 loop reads CSVTSFGTGRTYEQYF. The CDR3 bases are TGCAGCGTTACCTCATTTGGGACAGGGCGCACCTACGAGCAGTACTTC.

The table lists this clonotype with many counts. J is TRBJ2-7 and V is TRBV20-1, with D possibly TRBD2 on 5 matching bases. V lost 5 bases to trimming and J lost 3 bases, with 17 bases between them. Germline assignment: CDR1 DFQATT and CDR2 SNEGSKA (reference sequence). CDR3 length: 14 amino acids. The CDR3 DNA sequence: TGCAGTGCTCTAAAGGCGGGTATCCGCTACGAGCAGTACTTC. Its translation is CSALKAGIRYEQYF.